Following are 10 T cell receptor beta chains from one sample sequenced in a study of vaccination and CD4 T cells after COVID-19. As for treatment: 10-day PBMC culture with coronavirus spike peptide pools or control peptides (ViraFEST assay). Which antigens these TCRs recognize remains unknown. Once obtained from cultured CD4+ T cells, the DNA was sequenced using the Oncomine TCR Beta short-read assay. One entry per CDR3 protein, called by TCRdb with MiXCR from the PCR reads. The table lists roughly 20,000 distinct CDR3 sequences, about 61% of them singletons. The sequenced sample consisted of CD4+ T cells from blood, cultured in vitro. These receptors were obtained from a human donor who had recovered from COVID-19.

This clonotype was recorded only once. CDR3 coding DNA: TGCAGTGCAAGGACACGTGAATCCCGACTAGCGAACACTGAAGCTTTCTTT. This sequence encodes CSARTRESRLANTEAFF. This rearrangement joins TRBV20-1 to TRBJ1-1; the D gene is possibly TRBD1 (5 bases). Trimming removed 6 bases from V and 1 base from J, with 24 bases in between. The CDR3 length is 17 residues. Germline assignment: CDR1 DFQATT and CDR2 SNEGSKA (reference sequence).

CDR3 nucleotide sequence: TGCGCCACCTCTTCAGCGGGAGGCTACGAGCAGTACTTC. As protein: CATSSAGGYEQYF. The chain carries TRBV10-1 and TRBJ2-7; 9 bases are shared with TRBD2. The CDR3 sequence is 13 residues long. Unmatched junction bases numbered 7, after V lost 10 bases and J lost 3 bases. Germline loops: CDR1 WNHNN, CDR2 SYGVQD (reference sequence).

V usage is TRBV6-1 and J usage is TRBJ1-5; D is unclear. With 7 bases removed from V and 6 bases from J, the gap between germline ends came to 19 bases. The germline V gene has CDR1 MNHNS and CDR2 SASEGT. The CDR3 consists of 15 residues. CDR3 loop: CASTGRTARGQPQHF. The DNA of the CDR3 is TGTGCCAGCACCGGGAGGACGGCACGGGGTCAGCCCCAGCATTTT.

V usage is TRBV6-2 or TRBV6-3 and J usage is TRBJ1-2; a possible D gene is TRBD1 (6 bases). The CDR3 is 18 residues long. V was trimmed by 4 bases and J by 7 bases, leaving 28 bases between them. The germline V gene encodes CDR1 MNHEY and CDR2 SVGEGT. As DNA, the CDR3 is TGTGCCAGCAGTTCCCCTCCCAGGGGTGTAATACGAAGAGGTGGCTACACCTTC. Encoded protein: CASSSPPRGVIRRGGYTF.

There are a few counts of this clonotype. The rearrangement links TRBV20-1 to TRBJ1-2; D is uncertain. The CDR3 contains 11 residues. Germline CDR1 is DFQATT and CDR2 is SNEGSKA (reference sequence). The V end was cut by 7 bases, the J end by 4 bases, with 10 bases between. The CDR3 spells CSVARTYGYTF. The CDR3 DNA is TGCAGTGTTGCCAGGACCTATGGCTACACCTTC.

In its sample, this clonotype was seen a few times. The chain couples TRBV20-1 to TRBJ1-3, with D uncertain. Trimming stripped 6 bases from V and 0 bases from J, with 9 bases between. Germline CDR1 is DFQATT and CDR2 is SNEGSKA (reference sequence). This CDR3 is built from 13 residues. In DNA, the CDR3 is TGCAGTGCCGAGGGTATCTCTGGAAACACCATATATTTT. It yields the protein CSAEGISGNTIYF.

The genes are TRBV28 and TRBJ1-1; D is undetermined. This CDR3 is 11 amino acids long. V shed 6 bases and J shed 3 bases, with 5 bases lying between them. Germline values: CDR1 MDHEN, CDR2 SYDVKM. CDR3 loop: CASRWDTEAFF. Here the CDR3 DNA reads TGTGCCAGCAGGTGGGACACTGAAGCTTTCTTT.

The chain combines TRBV28 with TRBJ1-1; a possible D gene is TRBD1 (6 bases). V lost 10 bases, J lost 0 bases, and 18 bases lay in between. CDR3 length: 15 amino acids. Germline V gene sequence: CDR1 MDHEN, CDR2 SYDVKM. As DNA, the CDR3 is TGTGCCACCCCGAGGGGGGGGTTAATGAACACTGAAGCTTTCTTT. Translated, it gives CATPRGGLMNTEAFF.

This rearrangement joins TRBV6-6 to TRBJ1-5; weak D call: TRBD1 (5 bases). CDR3 length: 14 amino acids. V lost 6 bases and J lost 7, with 16 bases in between. Per germline, CDR1 MNHNY and CDR2 SVGAGI (reference sequence). CDR3 coding DNA: TGTGCCAGCAGCAGGGCGGGGATTGGGCAGCCCCAGCATTTT. Translated, it gives CASSRAGIGQPQHF.

CDR3 loop: CASSTGTSIHTDTQYF. CDR3 DNA sequence: TGTGCCAGCAGCACCGGGACTTCTATTCACACAGATACGCAGTATTTT. The chain joins TRBV7-2 to TRBJ2-3; TRBD2 is a possible D gene (6 bases). This CDR3 region has 16 residues. CDR1 is SGHTA and CDR2 is FQGNSA in the germline V gene. The V end lost 5 bases, the J end lost 2 bases, and 17 bases lay between the germline ends.